Presented here are 22 T cell receptor beta chains from one specimen sequenced in a study of blood T cell repertoires in COVID-19. Measured with immunoSEQ multiplex PCR; TCRdb has only the in-frame clones, and not every one. The sample carries approximately 150,000 clones, 88% recorded once. Sequences were obtained from peripheral blood. The origin of the receptors is a human donor with COVID-19, enrolled during active disease. The donor label of this sample is uncertain.

The rearrangement links TRBV10-3 to TRBJ1-2, with D unresolved. V lost 3 bases and J 2 bases, leaving 10 bases between the germline ends. Germline V gene lookup returns CDR1 ENHRY and CDR2 SYGVKD. The CDR3 is made up of 14 amino acids. The CDR3 here is CAISDPTQNYGYTF. CDR3 DNA sequence: TGTGCCATCAGTGACCCGACACAGAACTATGGCTACACCTTC.

V usage is TRBV5-1 and J usage is TRBJ2-5; 8 nucleotides match TRBD1. This CDR3 is 16 amino acids long. In germline, CDR1 is SGHRS, CDR2 YFSETQ. Losses at the gene ends were 3 bases for V and 5 bases for J; bases not matched to a gene: 12. The CDR3 region is CASSSQPDRGGETQYF. The CDR3 region has the DNA TGCGCCAGCAGCTCACAGCCCGACAGGGGAGGTGAGACCCAGTACTTC.

This chain links TRBV10-1 with TRBJ2-1; D possibly corresponds to TRBD1 (6 bases). Trimming pared 3 bases from V and 7 bases from J, leaving 13 bases between. The length of the CDR3 is 14 residues. Germline V gene lookup returns CDR1 WNHNN and CDR2 SYGVQD (reference sequence). The chain's CDR3 is CASSEETGGNEQFF. The CDR3 DNA sequence: TGCGCCAGCAGTGAAGAGACAGGTGGGAATGAGCAGTTCTTC.

J is TRBJ1-3 and V is TRBV18; TRBD1 agrees at 10 bases. V gave up 5 bases and J gave up 7 bases; unmatched junction bases: 8. The CDR3 length is 15 residues. Germline V gene data show CDR1 as KGHSH and CDR2 as LQKENI. The CDR3 spells CASSSGTGVFNTIYF. DNA of the CDR3: TGTGCCAGCTCATCCGGGACAGGGGTCTTCAACACCATATATTTT. The full variable domain, in which reference TRBV18 and TRBJ1-3 provide the parts outside the CDR3, is NAGVMQNPRHLVRRRGQEARLRCSPMKGHSHVYWYRQLPEEGLKFMVYLQKENIIDESGMPKERFSAEFPKEGPSILRIQQVVRGDSAAYFCASSSGTGVFNTIYFGEGSWLTVV.

This sequence joins TRBV7-2 and TRBJ1-2; no clear D. Trimming removed 1 base at V and 10 bases at J, with 13 bases between. Germline V gene data show CDR1 as SGHTA and CDR2 as FQGNSA. This CDR3 region has 13 residues. The CDR3 DNA follows: TGTGCCAGCAGCTTAGACAGCCACAGTCTCTACACCTTC. It translates to CASSLDSHSLYTF.

This chain connects TRBV6-4 to TRBJ2-3; 9 nucleotides match TRBD2. The length of the CDR3 is 15 residues. Germline trimming cut 4 bases from V and 4 bases from J; bases unmatched to any gene: 6. The V gene's germline CDR1 is MRHNA and CDR2 SNTAGT. The CDR3, as DNA: TGTGCCAGCAGTGTGGATAGCGGGGGCTCAGATACGCAGTATTTT. It yields the protein CASSVDSGGSDTQYF.

The rearrangement links TRBV24-1 to TRBJ2-7; 10 bases map to TRBD1. The germline CDR1 and CDR2 sequences are KGHDR and SFDVKD. This CDR3 region has 14 residues. With 4 bases clipped from V and 5 bases from J, the junction kept 4 bases outside the gene matches. CDR3 sequence (DNA): TGTGCCACCAGTGAAGCGGGACAGGGGCACGAGCAGTACTTC. Amino acids: CATSEAGQGHEQYF.

This sequence joins TRBV23-1 and TRBJ1-5; no clear D gene. TRBV23-1 is reported as an ORF; its role is uncertain. Trimming cost V 8 bases and J 0 bases, with 20 bases left between them. This CDR3 is built from 17 residues. CDR3 bases: TGCGCCAGCGCCACGCCCGGGGTACTTTATAGCAATCAGCCCCAGCATTTT. Translation gives CASATPGVLYSNQPQHF.

This sequence joins TRBV30 and TRBJ2-3, with 10 bases identical to TRBD2. With V trimmed by 2 bases and J by 6 bases, 2 bases remained unmatched. CDR1 is GTSNPN and CDR2 is SVGIG in the germline V gene (reference sequence). The CDR3 covers 13 residues. CDR3 coding DNA: TGTGCCTGGAGTTGGGGACTAGCGGATACGCAGTATTTT. Translating it yields CAWSWGLADTQYF.

The chain joins TRBV6-5 to TRBJ1-3; D is possibly TRBD1 (5 bases). There are 15 residues in the CDR3. Germline values: CDR1 MNHEY, CDR2 SVGAGI. V lost 4 bases and J 0 bases, leaving 10 bases between the germline ends. The CDR3 loop reads CASSFTGGSGNTIYF. The CDR3 DNA is TGTGCCAGCAGTTTTACGGGGGGCTCTGGAAACACCATATATTTT.

V usage is TRBV15 and J usage is TRBJ2-7; 9 bases are shared with TRBD1. Germline V gene lookup returns CDR1 LNHNV and CDR2 YYDKDF (reference sequence). Trimming cost V 3 bases and J 7 bases; bases outside gene matches: 10. The CDR3 totals 15 residues. The chain's CDR3 is CATSRRGDRVHEQYF. The DNA of the CDR3 is TGTGCCACCAGCAGGAGAGGGGACAGGGTACATGAGCAGTACTTC.

Here the CDR3 reads CASSLGGVTAGAEQYF. In DNA, the CDR3 is TGTGCCAGCAGTTTAGGAGGAGTCACAGCGGGGGCCGAGCAGTACTTC. V is TRBV28 and J is TRBJ2-7; TRBD2 agrees at 8 bases. CDR3 length: 16 amino acids. Losses at the gene ends were 2 bases for V and 6 bases for J; bases not matched to a gene: 12. Germline V gene sequence: CDR1 MDHEN, CDR2 SYDVKM.

The V call is TRBV10-2, the J call TRBJ1-5, with a possible D match to TRBD1 (6 bases). Trimming cost V 3 bases and J 3 bases, with 12 bases left between them. This CDR3 is built from 15 residues. The germline V gene encodes CDR1 WSHSY and CDR2 SAAADI. The DNA of the CDR3 is TGCGCCAGCAGTGACAGGGGAGTCCCCAATCAGCCCCAGCATTTT. Translation gives CASSDRGVPNQPQHF.

The chain has TRBV6-5 and TRBJ2-2; D may be TRBD1 (6 bases). The V gene's germline CDR1 is MNHEY and CDR2 SVGAGI. The CDR3 sequence is 14 residues long. Trimming cost V 8 bases and J 5 bases, with 15 bases left between them. The CDR3 DNA follows: TGTGCCAGCCTTTTTTGGGGGCGAACCGGGGAGCTGTTTTTT. Protein sequence: CASLFWGRTGELFF.

The rearrangement links TRBV9 to TRBJ2-2; TRBD1 matches 7 bases. This CDR3 is 17 amino acids long. The germline V gene has CDR1 SGDLS and CDR2 YYNGEE. Trimming removed 0 bases from V and 4 bases from J; junction bases left unmatched: 9. CDR3: CASSVATEGAGTGELFF. The CDR3 nucleotides are TGTGCCAGCAGCGTAGCTACTGAGGGGGCAGGCACCGGGGAGCTGTTTTTT.

This chain joins TRBV5-1 and TRBJ1-1; D unresolved. The CDR3 spans 15 residues. V was trimmed by 2 bases and J by 0 bases, leaving 11 bases between them. Looked up from germline, CDR1 is SGHRS and CDR2 is YFSETQ. The CDR3 DNA is TGCGCCAGCAGCTTTCAGTCAGTCATGAACACTGAAGCTTTCTTT. Its protein product is CASSFQSVMNTEAFF.

This chain links TRBV4-2 with TRBJ2-3; 10 nucleotides line up with TRBD1. The trim removed 3 bases at V and 3 bases at J, leaving 6 bases unmatched. The CDR3 contains 16 residues. Germline loops: CDR1 LGHNA, CDR2 YNFKEQ. CDR3 residues: CASSHTDRGMTDTQYF. Written as DNA, the CDR3 is TGTGCCAGCAGCCATACGGACAGGGGGATGACAGATACGCAGTATTTT.

The chain carries TRBV24-1 and TRBJ2-5; D uncertain. This CDR3 is 9 amino acids long. The V and J ends lost 9 bases and 5 bases respectively, with 3 bases between them. Germline V CDR1 and CDR2: KGHDR, SFDVKD. In DNA, the CDR3 is TGTGCCACCTCGGAGACCCAGTACTTC. Translating it yields CATSETQYF.

This chain connects TRBV24-1 to TRBJ1-5; D ambiguous. The CDR3 spans 12 residues. The V gene lost 4 bases and the J gene lost 5 bases, with 5 bases spanning the gap. Germline-derived CDR1 and CDR2 are KGHDR and SFDVKD. The CDR3 here is CATSDPDQPQHF. The CDR3, as DNA: TGTGCCACCAGTGACCCCGATCAGCCCCAGCATTTT.

This chain links TRBV10-2 with TRBJ2-1, with 13 bases aligning to TRBD2. Germline trimming cut 8 bases from V and 6 bases from J; bases unmatched to any gene: 7. CDR1 WSHSY and CDR2 SAAADI come from the germline V gene. The CDR3 extends over 15 amino acids. CDR3 region: CASGLAGEWGNEQFF. The CDR3 nucleotides are TGCGCCAGCGGACTAGCGGGAGAATGGGGCAATGAGCAGTTCTTC.

The chain recombines TRBV27 with TRBJ1-2; D is perhaps TRBD1 (6 bases). CDR1 and CDR2 (germline): MNHEY, SMNVEV (reference sequence). V lost 6 bases, J lost 8 bases, and 19 bases lay in between. This CDR3 has 14 residues. CDR3 residues: CASRGSGTSPGYTF. CDR3 nucleotide sequence: TGTGCCAGCAGAGGCTCCGGGACATCTCCCGGCTACACCTTC.

This clone came up a few times. The V and J genes are TRBV7-8 and TRBJ2-2; 7 bases map to TRBD1. The CDR3 has 15 amino acids. V lost 4 bases to trimming and J lost 2 bases; unmatched junction nucleotides: 4. Looked up from germline, CDR1 is SGHVS and CDR2 is FQNEAQ. The CDR3 sequence: CASSYRDRNTGELFF. The CDR3 coding sequence is TGTGCCAGCAGCTACCGGGACAGAAACACCGGGGAGCTGTTTTTT.